The clone carrying this T cell receptor (beta chain) came up many times. The antigen remains unidentified. The data derive from a study of regulatory T cells in long-lasting Graves disease. Notes on the study in general: The persistent group shared about 2,500 public clonotypes, more than the approximately 1,000 shared by new patients.

Described time point: newly diagnosed GD, antithyroid drugs for less than 3 months. Researchers made the TCR library from RNA that was extracted from PBMCs. This CDR3 has 16 amino acids. V shed 7 bases and J 9 bases; nucleotides not matched to a gene: 16. CDR1 and CDR2 (germline): SNHLY, FYNNEI. Arm-PCR of CDR3 regions and iRepertoire HTBI primers were the basis on which TCR beta libraries were built. TCRdb re-called the multiplex PCR reads through MiXCR, storing one row per CDR3 protein. The table includes about 530,000 distinct CDR3 sequences, about 15% detected once. The same sample was also used in a study of T cells in Graves' hyperthyroidism and ophthalmopathy. From that paper: The HTBI primer set served for first-round RT-PCR of the TCR CDR3.

The chain has TRBV2 and TRBJ2-1, with 9 bases identical to TRBD2. This clonotype was sampled from a woman in her forties or fifties with Graves disease. The source material was peripheral blood mononuclear cells (PBMCs), sampled at new diagnosis, from a patient treated with antithyroid drugs. CDR3 DNA: TGTGCCAGCACCGACGTTATGGCGGGGGGGCCCCGTGAGCAGTTCTTC. Translated: CASTDVMAGGPREQFF.